The TCR beta chain described here comes from a study of blood T cells in healthy people across ages. With V trimmed by 3 bases and J by 3 bases, 28 bases remained unmatched. The CDR3 sequence is 21 residues long. Germline CDR1 DFQATT, CDR2 SNEGSKA (reference sequence). A second PCR of 7 to 11 cycles used a sample-barcoded 5' primer and a J-beta primer mix. TCRdb reanalysed the 5' RACE reads using MiXCR and keeps one entry per CDR3 protein. The data contain 850,000 to 1,000,000 distinct CDR3 sequences, approximately 50% of them singletons. This chain uses TRBV20-1 with TRBJ1-2, with 7 bases lining up with TRBD1. Sequenced sample: blood. This clonotype originated in a woman aged 55-69 years in good health. CDR3 bases: TGCAGTGCTAGTGGTCAGCGGTTCCCGGGGGCAAACAGGGGTGACGACTATGGCTACACCTTC. Its protein product is CSASGQRFPGANRGDDYGYTF.